The rows below give T cell receptor beta chains drawn from one sample of a study of blood T cell repertoires in COVID-19. Here immunoSEQ multiplex PCR was the method, and the copy in TCRdb shows in-frame clones only, minus some. The sample holds about 240,000 clones, approximately 78% seen once. Sequencing was done on a sample of peripheral blood. These receptors were obtained from a woman in her fifties or sixties with active or convalescent COVID-19. The CDR3 runs from the conserved cysteine through the conserved F or W.

cdr3_aa j_call v_call
CASSLGGGGTGVYGYTF TRBJ1-2 TRBV7-2
CASSHQGGGARDTQYF TRBJ2-3 TRBV27
CSGWGGVGYTF TRBJ1-2 TRBV29-1
CASRTTGSPNYGYTF TRBJ1-2 TRBV7-9
CSVEGQGAYGYTF TRBJ1-2 TRBV29-1
CASSFSFLGRRGEKLFF TRBJ1-4 TRBV6-2/TRBV6-3
CASSLIPGRVQETQYF TRBJ2-5 TRBV5-1
CASRPGTSTDTQYF TRBJ2-3 TRBV5-4
CSANYYGYTF TRBJ1-2 TRBV20-1
CASSLVGGNDWRNEQFF TRBJ2-1 TRBV7-6
CASSESARGAQETQYF TRBJ2-5 TRBV25-1
CASSQGHLGNTIYF TRBJ1-3 TRBV25-1
CASSATGTQETQYF TRBJ2-5 TRBV6-5
CASSLGGTGTYGYTF TRBJ1-2 TRBV27
CASSYPSGGNGYTF TRBJ1-2 TRBV6-6
CASSITRQGAAGANVLTF TRBJ2-6 TRBV19
CASSPIPDRVNTGELFF TRBJ2-2 TRBV6-6
CASRSTNPPGNTIYF TRBJ1-3 TRBV6-5
CASSQETGILGEKLFF TRBJ1-4 TRBV4-3
CASSLVGQTYEQYF TRBJ2-7 TRBV7-9
CASSYLREQYF TRBJ2-7 TRBV6-2/TRBV6-3
CASSIRVWDRVDNEQFF TRBJ2-1 TRBV19
CAWSVESGNTIYF TRBJ1-3 TRBV30
CASSLGHAYTF TRBJ1-2 TRBV28